These 11 T cell receptor beta chains were sequenced from one sample in a study of read filtering for tumor transcriptome and immune sequencing. From around 0.4 ug of RNA, a library with molecular barcoded alpha/delta and beta/gamma adaptors was made. TCRdb reprocessed the reads with MiXCR, giving one entry per CDR3 protein. The sample yields 25,000 to 35,000 distinct CDR3 sequences, around 18% seen once. The sample taken for sequencing was a population of CD138-negative cells sorted from bone marrow. All receptors derive from a donor aged 40 or older with multiple myeloma.

This clonotype came up many times. This chain links TRBV5-4 with TRBJ2-5; D perhaps matches TRBD2 (5 bases). Germline V lookup: CDR1 SGHNT, CDR2 YYREEE (reference sequence). The V end lost 0 bases, the J end lost 5 bases, and 17 bases lay between the germline ends. The CDR3 contains 16 residues. CDR3 nucleotide sequence: TGTGCCAGCAGCTTGGGGGGAGTCTCGGTTATCGAGACCCAGTACTTC. Its protein product is CASSLGGVSVIETQYF.

Points on this clonotype: One junction end does not reproduce the germline sequence, and a read error may be involved. The rearrangement links TRBV5-1 to TRBJ2-2; 11 nucleotides line up with TRBD2. From germline, CDR1 is SGHRS and CDR2 YFSETQ. The CDR3 is 16 residues long. CDR3 sequence: CASSTSGGLNTRELFF. The CDR3 region has the DNA TGCGCCAGCAGCACTAGCGGGGGTCTCAACACCCGGGAGCTGTTCTTT.

The rearrangement joins TRBV4-2 to TRBJ2-3; TRBD2 agrees at 10 bases. V gave up 0 bases and J gave up 5 bases; unmatched junction bases: 8. CDR3 length: 17 amino acids. Germline CDR1 is LGHNA and CDR2 is YNFKEQ. The CDR3 DNA is TGTGCCAGCAGCCAAGACCGAGCGGGGGGGCCCCAAGATACGCAGTATTTT. Residues: CASSQDRAGGPQDTQYF.

By share, this clonotype ranks as medium-sized. The chain joins TRBV27 to TRBJ2-1; D gene unclear. The CDR3 sequence is 13 residues long. V lost 0 bases to trimming and J lost 4 bases, with 4 bases between them. Germline V gene sequence: CDR1 MNHEY, CDR2 SMNVEV (reference sequence). CDR3 residues: CASSLSRYNEQFF. Written as DNA, the CDR3 is TGTGCCAGCAGTTTATCCCGTTACAATGAGCAGTTCTTC.

This clonotype was counted a few times. A much larger clone is a single base away; this may be a read error. V gene TRBV6-1 combines with J gene TRBJ2-3; 8 bases align to TRBD2. CDR1 and CDR2 from the germline V gene are MNHNS and SASEGT. This CDR3 region has 15 residues. J lost 4 bases, V lost 8 bases, and 11 bases had no gene match. CDR3 amino acids: CASGPLAGSADTQYF. CDR3 nucleotide sequence: TGTGCCAGCGGTCCCTTAGCGGGAAGCGCAGATACGCAGTATTTT.

Note on this clonotype: It may be a read error: a sequence one base away is much more abundant. V usage is TRBV11-3 and J usage is TRBJ2-3; D tentatively fits TRBD1 or TRBD2 (5 bases each). In germline, CDR1 is SGHNT, CDR2 YENEEA. This CDR3 is 15 amino acids long. The CDR3 loop reads CASSLGGVSWDTHYF. CDR3 in DNA: TGTGCCAGCAGCTTAGGAGGGGTGTCTTGGGATACGCATTATTTT.

This clonotype was picked up many times. The chain employs TRBV7-8 and TRBJ2-3; D is unresolved. Germline values: CDR1 SGHVS, CDR2 FQNEAQ. The CDR3 is 13 residues long. Trimming stripped 2 bases from V and 2 bases from J, with 5 bases between. CDR3 region: CASSLTPTDTQYF. The CDR3 DNA sequence: TGTGCCAGCAGCTTAACCCCCACAGATACGCAGTATTTT.

This clonotype was observed at least ten times. The chain couples TRBV28 to TRBJ1-2; TRBD1 might be the D (6 bases). Germline assignment: CDR1 MDHEN and CDR2 SYDVKM. The CDR3 is 14 amino acids. The germline V and J ends were trimmed by 6 bases and 2 bases, with 13 bases remaining between them. CDR3 in amino acids: CASSYRVVNYGYTF. The CDR3 DNA is TGTGCCAGCAGCTACAGGGTAGTCAACTATGGCTACACCTTC.

This clonotype rates as medium-sized (0.01 to 0.1%). J is TRBJ2-1 and V is TRBV12-3 or TRBV12-4, with D unresolved. There are 15 residues in the CDR3. V lost 7 bases and J lost 3, with 16 bases in between. CDR3: CASTPSLGNYNEQFF. The CDR3 DNA follows: TGTGCCAGCACTCCCTCCTTGGGGAACTACAATGAGCAGTTCTTC.

This clonotype was seen ten or more times. V usage is TRBV5-1 and J usage is TRBJ1-1; D possibly corresponds to TRBD1 (5 bases). This CDR3 region has 17 residues. The V and J ends lost 4 bases and 0 bases respectively, with 19 bases between them. Germline V gene lookup returns CDR1 SGHRS and CDR2 YFSETQ. CDR3 coding DNA: TGCGCCAGCAGCGATGGGTCTGGGGGAGGCATGAACACTGAAGCTTTCTTT. Its translation is CASSDGSGGGMNTEAFF.

There are many counts of this clonotype. The CDR3 reads CASSPRGGIQETQYF. CDR3 in DNA: TGTGCCAGCAGCCCACGAGGGGGGATCCAAGAGACCCAGTACTTC. The chain combines TRBV7-9 with TRBJ2-5; D could derive from TRBD1 or TRBD2 (6 bases each). The CDR3 is 15 amino acids. V lost 5 bases and J 1 base, leaving 14 bases between the germline ends. Germline values: CDR1 SEHNR, CDR2 FQNEAQ (reference sequence).